This entry lists 28 T cell receptor beta chains sequenced from one sample in a study of neurological immune-mediated disorders. This sample's time point: longitudinal time-point 1 (baseline). Via MiXCR, TCRdb re-called the 5' RACE reads, giving one row per CDR3 protein. Here the sample spans roughly 75,000 distinct CDR3 sequences, around 15% being singletons. The specimen was PBMCs. The receptors derive from a female donor with HTLV-1-associated myelopathy (HAM/TSP).

In its sample, this clonotype was seen many times. The V and J genes are TRBV20-1 and TRBJ2-3, with 9 bases aligning to TRBD1. CDR1 and CDR2 from the germline V gene are DFQATT and SNEGSKA (reference sequence). CDR3 length: 14 residues. J lost 6 bases, V lost 3 bases, and 7 bases had no gene match. The CDR3 DNA follows: TGCAGTGCTAGTAGGACAGGGGCGGGGGATACGCAGTATTTT. As protein: CSASRTGAGDTQYF.

This clonotype was counted ten times or more. The rearrangement uses TRBV20-1 and TRBJ2-7; 8 positions match TRBD1. Germline V lookup: CDR1 DFQATT, CDR2 SNEGSKA (reference sequence). V dropped 2 bases and J dropped 2; count of bases not matched to a gene: 2. The CDR3 runs to 13 residues. The DNA for the CDR3 is TGCAGTGCTAGACTCAGGGGGCCCTACGAGCAGTACTTC. Translated, it gives CSARLRGPYEQYF.

This clonotype appeared a few times. The gene calls are TRBV5-1 and TRBJ2-4; TRBD1 matches at 7 bases. Germline CDR1 is SGHRS and CDR2 is YFSETQ. This CDR3 spans 13 amino acids. V gave up 2 bases and J gave up 8 bases; unmatched junction bases: 4. CDR3 coding DNA: TGCGCCAGCAGCTTTGAGGGGGCGGACATTCAGTACTTC. Amino acid sequence: CASSFEGADIQYF.

This chain joins TRBV18 and TRBJ2-3; D perhaps matches TRBD1 (5 bases). V gave up 8 bases and J gave up 1 base, with 10 bases separating them. This CDR3 is 13 amino acids long. Germline V gives CDR1 KGHSH, CDR2 LQKENI. The chain's CDR3 is CASRGVGTDTQYF. The CDR3 DNA reads as TGTGCCAGCAGGGGTGTCGGCACAGATACGCAGTATTTT.

This clonotype was seen many times. This sequence joins TRBV2 and TRBJ1-2, with D uncertain. The CDR3 consists of 13 residues. The germline gives CDR1 SNHLY, CDR2 FYNNEI. Between the trimmed V and J ends, which lost 4 bases and 6 bases, there was a span of 12 bases. CDR3 loop: CASSVFVLNGYTF. The CDR3 DNA follows: TGTGCCAGCAGTGTATTTGTGCTGAATGGCTACACCTTC.

To note about this clonotype: This CDR3 fails to terminate in the conserved phenylalanine or tryptophan, so it likely reflects a read error. The chain uses TRBV15 and TRBJ2-1; TRBD2 might be the D (6 bases). This CDR3 contains 16 residues. Germline-derived CDR1 and CDR2 are LNHNV and YYDKDF (reference sequence). CDR3 DNA sequence: TGTGCTACCAGCAGAGGGAATAGCGGAATGCCAAATGAGCAGTTCTTA. It is translated as CATSRGNSGMPNEQFL.

In its sample, this clonotype was seen many times. V and J are TRBV9 and TRBJ2-2; TRBD2 might be the D (7 bases). The CDR3 extends over 16 amino acids. The V gene's germline CDR1 is SGDLS and CDR2 YYNGEE. Trimming took off 4 bases at V and 5 bases at J, with 18 bases between the two ends. CDR3 bases: TGTGCCAGCAGCTCGAGGGGGGGCCGGGATACCGGGGAGCTGTTTTTT. It is translated as CASSSRGGRDTGELFF.

This clonotype was recorded at least ten times. The CDR3 DNA reads as TGTGCCAGCTCACCCGAGGGGAGCCGGAATCAGCCCCAGCATTTT. Amino acid sequence: CASSPEGSRNQPQHF. V is TRBV18 and J is TRBJ1-5, with D perhaps TRBD1 (5 bases). The V and J ends lost 3 bases and 4 bases respectively, with 13 bases between them. The CDR3 consists of 15 residues. Germline loops: CDR1 KGHSH, CDR2 LQKENI.

The table lists this clonotype with many counts. V is TRBV5-1 and J is TRBJ2-1; D possibly corresponds to TRBD1 (6 bases). The CDR3 has 17 residues. Per germline, CDR1 SGHRS and CDR2 YFSETQ. V lost 4 bases and J lost 6, with 23 bases in between. The CDR3 reads CASSRAEIPDRPNEQFF. The CDR3 nucleotides read TGCGCCAGCAGCCGCGCCGAAATTCCGGACAGACCCAATGAGCAGTTCTTC.

This clonotype was seen only a few times. The rearrangement joins TRBV15 to TRBJ1-4; D gene ambiguous. CDR3 length equals 15 residues. Germline values: CDR1 LNHNV, CDR2 YYDKDF (reference sequence). Between the trimmed V and J ends, which lost 0 bases and 5 bases, there was a span of 10 bases. Here the CDR3 DNA reads TGTGCCACCAGCAGAGAAGACAACTTAAATGAAAAACTGTTTTTT. It specifies CATSREDNLNEKLFF. The full variable domain, with the rest looked up from reference TRBV15 and TRBJ1-4, is DAMVIQNPRYQVTQFGKPVTLSCSQTLNHNVMYWYQQKSSQAPKLLFHYYDKDFNNEADTPDNFQSRRPNTSFCFLDIRSPGLGDTAMYLCATSREDNLNEKLFFGSGTQLSVL.

This clonotype was seen ten or more times. The chain employs TRBV9 and TRBJ2-5; no firm D call. With 4 bases removed from V and 2 bases from J, the gap between germline ends came to 15 bases. The CDR3 runs to 15 residues. Germline V lookup: CDR1 SGDLS, CDR2 YYNGEE. The CDR3 DNA sequence: TGTGCCAGCAGCTCTCATATGACGGCACAAGAGACCCAGTACTTC. Its protein is CASSSHMTAQETQYF.

About this clonotype: Possible read error: a much larger clone is one base away. The CDR3 here is CASCIVADTQYF. For the CDR3, the DNA is TGTGCCAGCTGCATCGTAGCAGATACGCAGTATTTT. This chain uses TRBV5-6 with TRBJ2-3, with D uncertain. The CDR3 runs 12 residues. Trimming took 7 bases from V and 4 from J, leaving 10 bases between them. Germline lookup yields CDR1 SGHDT and CDR2 YYEEEE.

The chain carries TRBV15 and TRBJ2-1, with unresolved D. V was shortened by 1 base and J by 9 bases, with 13 bases between the two germline ends. The germline V gene has CDR1 LNHNV and CDR2 YYDKDF (reference sequence). This CDR3 is built from 14 residues. The DNA of the CDR3 is TGTGCCACCAGCAGAGGCCGCGGTGAAGGTGAGCAGTTCTTC. Amino acids: CATSRGRGEGEQFF.

Note on this clonotype: A much larger clonotype is one base distant, so this may be a read error. The chain carries TRBV27 and TRBJ2-3; D possibly corresponds to TRBD1 (5 bases). With 2 bases removed from V and 5 bases from J, the gap between germline ends came to 14 bases. Germline CDR1 is MNHEY and CDR2 is SMNVEV (reference sequence). This CDR3 has 15 amino acids. CDR3 in amino acids: CASSLSSWGKDTQYF. For the CDR3, the DNA is TGTGCCAGCAGTTTAAGTAGTTGGGGCAAAGATACGCAGTATTTT.

Ten or more counts support this clonotype. The rearrangement joins TRBV18 to TRBJ2-5; no clear D gene. This CDR3 comprises 13 residues. With 3 bases removed from V and 3 bases from J, the gap between germline ends came to 8 bases. Germline values: CDR1 KGHSH, CDR2 LQKENI. This CDR3 is CASSPRIEETQYF. CDR3 DNA sequence: TGTGCCAGCTCACCCCGGATCGAAGAGACCCAGTACTTC.

This chain connects TRBV11-2 to TRBJ1-2; D not resolved. In germline, CDR1 is SGHAT, CDR2 FQNNGV. The CDR3 has 15 amino acids. Trimming removed 1 base from V and 8 bases from J, with 17 bases in between. CDR3 residues: CASSLGGSGVYGYTF. The CDR3 bases are TGTGCCAGCAGCTTAGGCGGCAGTGGGGTTTACGGCTACACCTTC. The full variable domain, with the rest looked up from reference TRBV11-2 and TRBJ1-2, is EAGVAQSPRYKIIEKRQSVAFWCNPISGHATLYWYQQILGQGPKLLIQFQNNGVVDDSQLPKDRFSAERLKGVDSTLKIQPAKLEDSAVYLCASSLGGSGVYGYTFGSGTRLTVV.

There are many counts of this clonotype. At one end the junction does not follow the germline gene, possibly because of a read error. V gene TRBV12-3 or TRBV12-4 combines with J gene TRBJ2-3; TRBD2 agrees at 10 bases. The length of the CDR3 is 15 residues. CDR3 residues: CASSIAGGSTDTQYF. DNA for the CDR3: TGTGCCAGCAGTATAGCGGGGGGCAGCACAGATACGCAGTATTTT.

The sample holds many counts of this clonotype. The chain has TRBV11-2 and TRBJ2-7; D gene uncertain. V lost 1 base, J lost 4 bases, and 8 bases lay in between. Germline CDR1 is SGHAT and CDR2 is FQNNGV. The CDR3 contains 13 residues. CDR3 DNA: TGTGCCAGCAGCTTAGTAGGAGCTTACGAGCAGTACTTC. It translates to CASSLVGAYEQYF.

This clonotype was seen many times. V is TRBV5-6 and J is TRBJ2-2; D unclear. The CDR3 consists of 11 residues. Germline values: CDR1 SGHDT, CDR2 YYEEEE. Trimming took 4 bases from V and 8 from J, leaving 6 bases between them. CDR3 coding DNA: TGTGCCAGCAGCGATCTGGGGGAGCTGTTTTTT. Protein sequence: CASSDLGELFF.

The chain combines TRBV18 with TRBJ2-1, with 12 bases matching TRBD2. From germline, CDR1 is KGHSH and CDR2 LQKENI. The CDR3 sequence is 16 residues long. Trimming at V came to 5 bases and at J to 5 bases, leaving 7 bases not matched to a gene. The CDR3 nucleotides read TGTGCCAGCTCATGGACTAGCGGGATAGTAAACAATGAGCAGTTCTTC. It encodes CASSWTSGIVNNEQFF.

This rearrangement joins TRBV29-1 to TRBJ2-1; D not certain. This CDR3 has 15 residues. Germline values: CDR1 SQVTM, CDR2 ANQGSEA. The V gene lost 3 bases and the J gene lost 8 bases, with 20 bases spanning the gap. CDR3 nucleotide sequence: TGCAGCGTTGAGTTGGGTCAGGATTCCCTCTATGAGCAGTTCTTC. Translation gives CSVELGQDSLYEQFF.

This clonotype was seen only once. Lacking the conserved final phenylalanine or tryptophan, this CDR3 likely reflects a read error. V gene TRBV24-1 combines with J gene TRBJ2-1; TRBD2 matches 7 bases. Germline trimming cut 4 bases from V and 7 bases from J; bases unmatched to any gene: 6. Germline CDR1 and CDR2: KGHDR and SFDVKD. This CDR3 spans 14 amino acids. The CDR3 loop is CATSDGTISNEQFL. CDR3 nucleotide sequence: TGTGCCACCAGTGACGGGACTATCTCGAATGAGCAGTTCTTA.

In its sample, this clonotype was seen many times. V gene TRBV29-1 combines with J gene TRBJ1-2; the D gene is possibly TRBD1 (6 bases). This CDR3 has 14 residues. Germline lookup yields CDR1 SQVTM and CDR2 ANQGSEA. V lost 0 bases, J lost 8 bases, and 16 bases lay in between. For the CDR3, the DNA is TGCAGCGTTGAAGATCTTGGGGGCCCCGGAGGCTACACCTTC. Protein: CSVEDLGGPGGYTF.

Many counts were recorded for this clonotype. V gene TRBV7-2 combines with J gene TRBJ2-7, with TRBD2 matching over 10 bases. Germline loops: CDR1 SGHTA, CDR2 FQGNSA. V shed 1 base, J shed 3 bases, and the junction held 6 bases outside the gene matches. The CDR3 spans 16 residues. CDR3 sequence reads: CASSLGAGGRVYEQYF. DNA of the CDR3: TGTGCCAGCAGCTTAGGAGCGGGGGGGAGGGTCTACGAGCAGTACTTC.

Ten or more counts support this clonotype. The V call is TRBV14, the J call TRBJ1-1, with a weak D call TRBD1 (6 bases). Trimming removed 2 bases from V and 6 bases from J, with 16 bases in between. The CDR3 has 15 residues. Germline V gene sequence: CDR1 SGHDN, CDR2 FVKESK. Here the CDR3 DNA reads TGTGCCAGCAGCCAAAGGCGGACGGGGGCCCCTGAAGCTTTCTTT. It codes for CASSQRRTGAPEAFF.

V is TRBV5-1 and J is TRBJ2-2, with D unresolved. The CDR3 has 13 amino acids. Trimming pared 3 bases from V and 7 bases from J, leaving 10 bases between. CDR1 is SGHRS, CDR2 YFSETQ, per germline. The CDR3 region is CASSSIQGGELFF. For the CDR3, the DNA is TGCGCCAGCAGCTCTATTCAAGGCGGGGAGCTGTTTTTT. Looking up the rest from reference TRBV5-1 and TRBJ2-2 gives the full variable domain: KAGVTQTPRYLIKTRGQQVTLSCSPISGHRSVSWYQQTPGQGLQFLFEYFSETQRNKGNFPGRFSGRQFSNSRSEMNVSTLELGDSALYLCASSSIQGGELFFGEGSRLTVL.

This clonotype appeared a few times. This chain connects TRBV12-3 or TRBV12-4 to TRBJ2-2; D is tentatively TRBD1 or TRBD2 (6 bases each). V was cut by 5 bases and J by 0 bases, with 19 bases left in between. The CDR3 is 18 residues long. CDR3 nucleotides: TGTGCCAGCAGTCCTCGCTATGGGGGGCCTCCGAACACCGGGGAGCTGTTTTTT. Residues: CASSPRYGGPPNTGELFF.

This clonotype was detected many times. This sequence joins TRBV20-1 and TRBJ2-1; D perhaps matches TRBD2 (5 bases). The germline V and J ends were trimmed by 4 bases and 8 bases, with 9 bases remaining between them. Germline CDR1 and CDR2: DFQATT and SNEGSKA (reference sequence). This CDR3 comprises 11 residues. DNA of the CDR3: TGCAGTGCTACGGTAGCGTATGAGCAGTTCTTC. It is translated as CSATVAYEQFF.